This entry concerns a single TCR beta chain. The antigen remains undetermined. This sample was included in a study of cytomegalovirus exposure and HLA in healthy donors. General observations from the study: Per a prior analysis, the majority of TCR beta V segments were productive roughly 87% or roughly 30% of the time.

Researchers ran the PCR with 60 Vbeta and 13 Jbeta primers. The data were produced by immunoSEQ multiplex PCR, yet TCRdb's version contains in-frame clones alone and is incomplete. The table includes 65,000 to 95,000 clones, around 80% detected once. The CDR3 length is 14 residues. V was shortened by 11 bases and J by 1 base, with 18 bases between the two germline ends. The TCR comes from a man aged 25 to 40 in good health and CMV-seronegative. Sequencing used PBMCs. V usage is TRBV6-7 and J usage is TRBJ2-7, with D perhaps matching TRBD2 (6 bases). TRBV6-7 is known as an ORF, though its function is uncertain. The CDR3 reads CALGTYSGSYEQYF. The CDR3 DNA reads TGTGCCTTAGGGACCTATAGCGGTTCCTACGAGCAGTACTTC.